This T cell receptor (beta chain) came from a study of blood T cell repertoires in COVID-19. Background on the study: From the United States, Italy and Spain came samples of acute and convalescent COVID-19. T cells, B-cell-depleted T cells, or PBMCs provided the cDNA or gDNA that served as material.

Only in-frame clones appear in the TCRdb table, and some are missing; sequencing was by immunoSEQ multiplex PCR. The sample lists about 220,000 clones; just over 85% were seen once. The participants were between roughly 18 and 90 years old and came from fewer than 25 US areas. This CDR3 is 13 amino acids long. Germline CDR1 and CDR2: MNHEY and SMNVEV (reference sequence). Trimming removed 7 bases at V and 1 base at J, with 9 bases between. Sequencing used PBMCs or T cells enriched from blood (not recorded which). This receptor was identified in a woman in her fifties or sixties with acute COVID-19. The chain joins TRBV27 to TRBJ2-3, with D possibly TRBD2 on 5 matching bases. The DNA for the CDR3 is TGTGCCAGCAACCAGAGGGGCACAGATACGCAGTATTTT. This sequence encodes CASNQRGTDTQYF.